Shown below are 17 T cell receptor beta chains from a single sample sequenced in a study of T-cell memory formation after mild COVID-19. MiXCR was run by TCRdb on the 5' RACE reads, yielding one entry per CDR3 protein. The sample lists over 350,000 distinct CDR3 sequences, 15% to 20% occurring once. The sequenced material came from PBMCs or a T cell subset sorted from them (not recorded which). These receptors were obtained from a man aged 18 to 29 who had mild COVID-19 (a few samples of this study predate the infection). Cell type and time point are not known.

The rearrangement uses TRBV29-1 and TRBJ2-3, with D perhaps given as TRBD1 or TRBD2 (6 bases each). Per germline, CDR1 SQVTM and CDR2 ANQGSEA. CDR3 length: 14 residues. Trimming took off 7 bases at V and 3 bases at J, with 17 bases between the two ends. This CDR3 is CSASLEGGTDTQYF. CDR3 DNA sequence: TGCAGCGCCTCCCTGGAAGGGGGGACAGATACGCAGTATTTT.

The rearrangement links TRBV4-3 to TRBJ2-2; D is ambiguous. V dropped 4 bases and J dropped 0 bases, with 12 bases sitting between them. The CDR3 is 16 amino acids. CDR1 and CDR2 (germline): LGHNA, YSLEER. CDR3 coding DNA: TGCGCCAGCAGCCCCCGTGGGGTGGCGAACACCGGGGAGCTGTTTTTT. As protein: CASSPRGVANTGELFF.

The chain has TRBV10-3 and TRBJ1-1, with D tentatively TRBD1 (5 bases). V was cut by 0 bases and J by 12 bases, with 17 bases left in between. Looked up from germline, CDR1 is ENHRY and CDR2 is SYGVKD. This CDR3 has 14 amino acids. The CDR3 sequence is CAISESGRFRPTFF. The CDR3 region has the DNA TGTGCCATCAGTGAGTCGGGGCGGTTTCGGCCAACTTTCTTT.

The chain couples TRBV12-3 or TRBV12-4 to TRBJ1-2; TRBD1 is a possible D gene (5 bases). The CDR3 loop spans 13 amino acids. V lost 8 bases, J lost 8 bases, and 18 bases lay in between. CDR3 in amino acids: CASVPGPLRGYTF. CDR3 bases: TGTGCCAGCGTGCCAGGGCCCCTTAGGGGCTACACCTTC.

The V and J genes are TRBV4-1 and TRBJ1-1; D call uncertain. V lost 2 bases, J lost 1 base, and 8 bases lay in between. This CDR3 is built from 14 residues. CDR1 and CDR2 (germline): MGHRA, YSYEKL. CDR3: CASSQLRENTEAFF. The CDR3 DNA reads TGCGCCAGCAGCCAATTGAGGGAGAACACTGAAGCTTTCTTT.

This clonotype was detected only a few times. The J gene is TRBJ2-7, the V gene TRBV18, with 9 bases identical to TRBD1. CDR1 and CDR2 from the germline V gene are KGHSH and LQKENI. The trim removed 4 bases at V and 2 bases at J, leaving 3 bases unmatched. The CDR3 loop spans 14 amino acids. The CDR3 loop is CASSHGQGPYEQYF. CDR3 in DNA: TGTGCCAGCTCACACGGACAGGGGCCCTACGAGCAGTACTTC.

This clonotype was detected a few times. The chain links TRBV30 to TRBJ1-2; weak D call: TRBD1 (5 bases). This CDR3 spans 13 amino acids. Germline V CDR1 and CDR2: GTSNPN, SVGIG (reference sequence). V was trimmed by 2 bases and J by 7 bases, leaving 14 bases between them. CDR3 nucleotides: TGTGCCTGGAGTCCCTCGGGGCGGGGTGGCTACACCTTC. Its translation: CAWSPSGRGGYTF.

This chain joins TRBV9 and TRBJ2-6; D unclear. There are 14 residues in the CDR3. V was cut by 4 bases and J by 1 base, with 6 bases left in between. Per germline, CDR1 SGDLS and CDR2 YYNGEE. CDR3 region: CASSHGSGANVLTF. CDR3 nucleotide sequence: TGTGCCAGCAGCCACGGATCTGGGGCCAACGTCCTGACTTTC. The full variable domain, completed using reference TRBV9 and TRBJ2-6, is DSGVTQTPKHLITATGQRVTLRCSPRSGDLSVYWYQQSLDQGLQFLIQYYNGEERAKGNILERFSAQQFPDLHSELNLSSLELGDSALYFCASSHGSGANVLTFGAGSRLTVL.

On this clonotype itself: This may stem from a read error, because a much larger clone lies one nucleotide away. The CDR3 here is CASSSNQGETRYF. The CDR3 DNA reads as TGCGCCAGCAGCTCGAACCAAGGAGAGACCCGGTACTTC. The chain has TRBV5-1 and TRBJ2-5; D remains unclear. The CDR3 consists of 13 residues. Germline loops: CDR1 SGHRS, CDR2 YFSETQ.

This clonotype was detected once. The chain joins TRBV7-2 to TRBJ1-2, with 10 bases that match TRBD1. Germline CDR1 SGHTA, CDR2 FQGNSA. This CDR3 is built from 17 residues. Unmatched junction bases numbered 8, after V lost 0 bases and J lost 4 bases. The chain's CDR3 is CASSLAGDRGRSYGYTF. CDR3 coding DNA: TGTGCCAGCAGCTTAGCTGGGGACAGGGGTCGGTCCTATGGCTACACCTTC. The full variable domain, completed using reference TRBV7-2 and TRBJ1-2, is GAGVSQSPSNKVTEKGKDVELRCDPISGHTALYWYRQSLGQGLEFLIYFQGNSAPDKSGLPSDRFSAERTGGSVSTLTIQRTQQEDSAVYLCASSLAGDRGRSYGYTFGSGTRLTVV.

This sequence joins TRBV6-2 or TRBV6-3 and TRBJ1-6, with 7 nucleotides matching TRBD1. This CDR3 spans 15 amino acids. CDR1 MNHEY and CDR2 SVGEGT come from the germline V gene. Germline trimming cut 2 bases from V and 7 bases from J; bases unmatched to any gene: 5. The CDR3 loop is CASSYRRQGNSPLHF. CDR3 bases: TGTGCCAGCAGTTACCGGCGACAGGGAAATTCACCCCTCCACTTT.

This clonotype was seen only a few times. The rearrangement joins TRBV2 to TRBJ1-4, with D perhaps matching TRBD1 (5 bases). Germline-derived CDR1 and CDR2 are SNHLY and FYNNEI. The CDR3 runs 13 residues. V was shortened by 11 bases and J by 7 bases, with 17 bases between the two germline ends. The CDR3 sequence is CAGNRDPAEKLFF. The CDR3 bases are TGTGCCGGAAACCGGGACCCAGCTGAAAAACTGTTTTTT. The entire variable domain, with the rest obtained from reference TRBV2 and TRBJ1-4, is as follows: EPEVTQTPSHQVTQMGQEVILRCVPISNHLYFYWYRQILGQKVEFLVSFYNNEISEKSEIFDDQFSVERPDGSNFTLKIRSTKLEDSAMYFCAGNRDPAEKLFFGSGTQLSVL.

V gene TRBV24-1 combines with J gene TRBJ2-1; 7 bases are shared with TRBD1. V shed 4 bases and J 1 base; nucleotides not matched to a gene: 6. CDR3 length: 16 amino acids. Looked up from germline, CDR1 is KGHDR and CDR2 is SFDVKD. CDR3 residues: CATSDNRQGSYNEQFF. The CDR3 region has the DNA TGTGCCACCAGTGACAACCGACAGGGATCCTACAATGAGCAGTTCTTC.

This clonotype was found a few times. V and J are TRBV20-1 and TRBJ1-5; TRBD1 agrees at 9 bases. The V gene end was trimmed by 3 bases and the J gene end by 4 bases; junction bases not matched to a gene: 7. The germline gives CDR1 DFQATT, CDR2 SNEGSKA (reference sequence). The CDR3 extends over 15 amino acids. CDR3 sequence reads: CSARLGTGRNQPQHF. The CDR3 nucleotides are TGCAGTGCTAGGTTAGGGACAGGGCGTAATCAGCCCCAGCATTTT.

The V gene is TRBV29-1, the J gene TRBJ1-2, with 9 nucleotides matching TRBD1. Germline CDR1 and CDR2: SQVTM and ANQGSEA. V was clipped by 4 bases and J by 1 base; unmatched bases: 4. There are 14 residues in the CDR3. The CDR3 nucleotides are TGCAGCGTTGCTACAGGGGGCCATAACTATGGCTACACCTTC. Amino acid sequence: CSVATGGHNYGYTF.

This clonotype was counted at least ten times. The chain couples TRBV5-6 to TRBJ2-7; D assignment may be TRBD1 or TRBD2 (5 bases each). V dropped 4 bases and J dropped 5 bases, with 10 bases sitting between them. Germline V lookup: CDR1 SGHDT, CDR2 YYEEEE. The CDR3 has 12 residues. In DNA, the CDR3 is TGTGCCAGCAGCCGGGACCTTCACGAGCAGTACTTC. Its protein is CASSRDLHEQYF.

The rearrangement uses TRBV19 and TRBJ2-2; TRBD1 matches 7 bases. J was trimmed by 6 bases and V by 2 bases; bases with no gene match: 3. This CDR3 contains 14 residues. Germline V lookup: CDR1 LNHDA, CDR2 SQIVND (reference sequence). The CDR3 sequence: CASSIQGGPGELFF. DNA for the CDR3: TGTGCCAGTAGTATACAAGGGGGCCCCGGGGAGCTGTTTTTT. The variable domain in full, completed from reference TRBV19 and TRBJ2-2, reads DGGITQSPKYLFRKEGQNVTLSCEQNLNHDAMYWYRQDPGQGLRLIYYSQIVNDFQKGDIAEGYSVSREKKESFPLTVTSAQKNPTAFYLCASSIQGGPGELFFGEGSRLTVL.